The T cell receptor (beta chain) described here comes from a study of sequential checkpoint blockade in melanoma. Study context: About two dozen patients had tumor biopsies before treatment and at week 13. The study's findings and limits: Rising tumor T-cell fraction and clonality meant about 30 times likelier benefit. Mutational load did not correlate with tumor T-cell fraction or clonality.

Here immunoSEQ multiplex PCR was the method, and the copy in TCRdb shows in-frame clones only, minus some. The data show 7,000 to 9,000 clones, 20% to 25% seen once. Treatment given: randomized to nivolumab then ipilimumab (arm A) or the reverse (arm B). Patients had received no earlier DNA-damaging chemotherapy. This clone was counted only a few times. The target antigen is unknown. This CDR3 contains 14 residues. The trim removed 10 bases at V and 7 bases at J, leaving 16 bases unmatched. Looked up from germline, CDR1 is SNHLY and CDR2 is FYNNEI. Sequencing was performed on tumor tissue (inferred from file names), taken from a patient given nivolumab and ipilimumab in sequence. The chain employs TRBV2 and TRBJ2-7, with 7 bases fitting TRBD1. This clonotype was sampled from a human donor with melanoma. CDR3 sequence: CATRTGGGVWEQYF. In DNA, the CDR3 is TGTGCCACAAGGACAGGCGGAGGAGTTTGGGAGCAGTACTTC.